This TCR beta chain comes out of a study of blood T cells in healthy people across ages. The wider study: Template switching caught about one barcoded beta molecule for each two T cells. General study results and limits: Unsorted PBMCs ruled out conclusive naive versus antigen-experienced comparison.

Extraction of total RNA produced a minimum of 5 micrograms from each sample. The use of a sample-barcoded 5' primer and a J-beta primer mix characterized a second PCR of 7 to 11 cycles. TCRdb re-analysed the 5' RACE reads in MiXCR, keeping a single row per CDR3 protein. The sample lists 1.5 million to 2 million distinct CDR3 sequences, around 50% occurring once. On this clonotype: Its antigen is not identified.

V shed 4 bases and J 7 bases; nucleotides not matched to a gene: 8. Germline-derived CDR1 and CDR2 are SGHRS and YFSETQ. The CDR3 spans 16 residues. V and J are TRBV5-1 and TRBJ2-1; 13 bases line up with TRBD2. This sequence originates from a woman between 40 and 50 years old in good health. Sequenced input: blood. Written as DNA, the CDR3 is TGCGCCAGCAGCACTCGACTAGCGGGAGGAGGGAATGAGCAGTTCTTC. Translating it yields CASSTRLAGGGNEQFF.